The following is a TCR beta chain sequence with its context. This clonotype appeared many times. The clone's antigen remains unknown. No base quality information exists; no much larger clone differs at one position. Every donor in the study was a healthy Caucasian. Three pairs of female monozygotic twins, all aged about 18 to 29 years, were included in the twin cohort. Peripheral blood mononuclear cells were used as the source from which RNA for TCR libraries was isolated. This specimen comes from a study of identical twins listed by TCRdb under 2016. For the wider study: To test whether fetal clonotypes persist, the study used deep sequencing on TCR alpha and beta repertoires from monozygotic twins, unrelated adults of various ages, and cord blood. To rule out contamination, the twin experiments were replicated at different times with different library preparation protocols.

Via the germline V gene, CDR1 is SNHLY and CDR2 FYNNEI. V loses 2 bases at its end and J loses 0 bases; junction bases beyond the gene matches: 9. CDR3 length: 19 amino acids, cysteine to phenylalanine. The DNA shown is the 57-base CDR3, in frame from base 1. The paper as a whole reports these results and caveats: Because the same donors could not be followed over many years, the conclusions relied on cross-sectional statistical analysis. A weaker excess of twin sharing was found in beta out-of-frame sequences because the signal-to-noise ratio was lowered by fewer shared sequences. Invariant T cells such as MAIT and iNKT could partly confound zero-insertion analyses, although diverse VJ usage argued against such confounding for most clonotypes. Abundant cord blood beta clonotypes carried fewer insertions; young adult naive repertoires showed a weaker similar trend, while memory repertoires showed none. Compared with coincidental sharing between unrelated individuals, out-of-frame TCR alpha sequences shared between twins showed an excess of sequences with low generation probability. In monozygotic twins, out-of-frame TCR alpha sharing was systematically underestimated by recombination models, although the models agreed with sharing between unrelated individuals.

Preparation of the library involved 5' RACE. Sequencing relied on an Illumina HiSeq 2000. Template switching added a universal primer binding site, and the final cDNA carried a unique molecular identifier that allowed TCR cDNA molecules to be counted accurately. Specific primers in the conserved constant-segment region were used to synthesize first-strand cDNA for TCR alpha and beta chains. Each cDNA library was double barcoded, with a SMART-Mk sample barcode plus Illumina barcodes, to control for contamination. Two successive PCR steps introduced TruSeq adapter sequences along with Illumina sample barcodes. TCR alpha and beta cDNA libraries were sequenced on the Illumina HiSeq platform with custom primers. In the paper's pipeline: MiGEC was used to process raw reads and extract unique molecular identifiers, and MiXCR was used to find CDR3 positions. Recombination models were inferred per individual with the repgenHMM and IGoR tools using an EM algorithm. The analysis of shared clonotypes was done with the tcR package in R, with sharing normalized by the product of cloneset sizes. To study raw recombination free of thymic and clonal selection effects, out-of-frame nonproductive sequences were analyzed. TCRdb passed the public sequencing reads through fastp at Q25 and MiXCR, retaining productive beta sequences. Identical CDR3 protein sequences are pooled into one entry, listed with their most common genes and DNA. TCRdb's processing, not the authors', yielded these V and J calls. The sample records about 920,000 distinct CDR3 sequences, 12% of which are singletons. The ten largest clones capture about 1.6% of the sample.

The sample also formed part of further work on yellow fever vaccine responses in identical twins. In that second paper, the authors write: According to the authors, in identical twins the way T cells responded to vaccination appeared partly convergent and partly personalized. In identical twins, the study followed T cell clones that responded to the vaccine with precision.

The receptor was isolated from a woman younger than 35 in good health. The source material was PBMCs. Recombination linked TRBV2 to TRBJ2-1, and 11 junctional nucleotides match TRBD2. The CDR3 amino acid sequence is: CASSEWLAGGPSSYNEQFF. The DNA sequence is TGTGCCAGCAGTGAATGGTTAGCGGGAGGGCCTAGCTCCTACAATGAGCAGTTCTTC.